This is a list of T cell receptor beta chains from one sample in a study of tumor and adjacent non-tumor tissue in lung cancer. MiXCR was run by TCRdb on the multiplex PCR reads, yielding one entry per CDR3 protein. The table includes some 78,000 distinct CDR3 sequences, roughly 76% detected once. Input material: lung tumor tissue. The source of these receptors is a woman aged 45-65 years with non-small cell lung cancer. Both conserved end residues are part of each CDR3.

V gene,CDR3 protein
TRBV29-1,CSVPTSGVSHNEQFF
TRBV28,CATSSGTPYNELYF
TRBV20-1,CNARDQGTGVNVLTF
TRBV29-1,CSLDKGTASGAFF
TRBV20-1,CSARDWDGAGGKMYYEQFF
TRBV20-1,CSADQDRDNEQYF
TRBV28,CASSLGTSFSADTQYF
TRBV11-2,CASSLKHINYGYTF
TRBV12-3/TRBV12-4,CASNIQASGTEAFF
TRBV5-6,CVSSLNRDLNSNQSQHF
TRBV11-3,CASSLDTTGELFF
TRBV20-1,CSVRVIAGASNEQFF
TRBV11-2,CVSTSTGDEQFF
TRBV20-1,CSAKGGRSETEALF
TRBV20-1,CSARTFGKQYF
TRBV29-1,CIIRLHLPRETQYF
TRBV11-2,CVSSFIAEGDNEQFF
TRBV12-3/TRBV12-4,CASSFQKLEETQYF
TRBV5-6,CANGQDGTQETQYF
TRBV7-3,CASSQGAAGANVLTF
TRBV4-1,CASSQDWVSGTNVLTF
TRBV6-5,CASSNREGLGEQYF
TRBV5-1,CDSSFTGTATNEKLFF
TRBV20-1,CSTAKPTGSGETQYF
TRBV12-3/TRBV12-4,CANSLRVNSEAFF
TRBV20-1,CIARVSGGTGSGNIRYF
TRBV4-3,CASSQGVGGEQYF
TRBV6-5,CASHRRDDNYGYTF
TRBV11-2,CASSHTGETHYF
TRBV29-1,CNVENTGGGDQYF
TRBV11-2,CVSSLMDWSEQYF
TRBV20-1,CSGTRQGANDYTF
TRBV29-1,CSGILAQGEGELFF